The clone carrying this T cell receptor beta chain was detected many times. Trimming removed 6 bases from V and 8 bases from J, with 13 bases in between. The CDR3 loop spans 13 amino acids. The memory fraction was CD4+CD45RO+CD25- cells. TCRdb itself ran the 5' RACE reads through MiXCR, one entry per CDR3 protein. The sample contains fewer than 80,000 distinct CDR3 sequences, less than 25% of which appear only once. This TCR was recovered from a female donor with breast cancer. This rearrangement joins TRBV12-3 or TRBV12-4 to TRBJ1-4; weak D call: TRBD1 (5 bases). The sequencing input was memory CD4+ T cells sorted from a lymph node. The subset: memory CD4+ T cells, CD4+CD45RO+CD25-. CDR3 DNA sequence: TGTGCCAGCAGGGGGAGGGGAAACGAAAAACTGTTTTTT. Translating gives CASRGRGNEKLFF.